This is a list of T cell receptor beta chains from one sample in a study of blood T cell repertoires in COVID-19. The table came from immunoSEQ multiplex PCR; TCRdb's copy has only in-frame clones and leaves some out. There are around 200,000 clones in the sample; roughly 89% occur only once, and roughly 0.56% lies in the top ten. The sequenced sample consisted of peripheral blood. The receptor source for this set is a man aged 50 to 59 with acute or convalescent COVID-19. Each CDR3 is given with its conserved first and last residue. Fields, in order: clone size, V gene, J gene, D gene, CDR3 DNA, CDR3 protein. A D gene is named only where the DNA matches it firmly. Clone size is shown for a subset of rows, as once, few, many or a class of expanded clone.

-	TRBV15	TRBJ1-6	TRBD1	TGTGCCACCAGCAACCGGGACAGAGATAATTCACCCCTCCACTTT	CATSNRDRDNSPLHF
-	TRBV5-6	TRBJ2-5	TRBD2	TGTGCCAGCAGCTTCCGACTAGCGGGAGGGGAGACCCAGTACTTC	CASSFRLAGGETQYF
-	TRBV5-1	TRBJ2-3	TRBD1	TGCGCCAGCAGCTTCGACAGGGGGAGAAGCACAGATACGCAGTATTTT	CASSFDRGRSTDTQYF
once	TRBV7-6	TRBJ2-3	TRBD1	TGTGCCAGCAGCTCCAGACAGGGGAGGACAGATACGCAGTATTTT	CASSSRQGRTDTQYF
-	TRBV7-3	TRBJ2-5	TRBD1	TGTGCCAGCAGCCAGGCCGCCGGGACAGATACTAAGACCCAGTACTTC	CASSQAAGTDTKTQYF
-	TRBV29-1	TRBJ2-5	-	TGCAGCGCCAAGGACTCCGTCGAGACCCAGTACTTC	CSAKDSVETQYF
-	TRBV6-4	TRBJ1-5	-	TGTGCCGGCAATACGCGAGAAAATCAGCCCCAGCATTTT	CAGNTRENQPQHF
-	TRBV6-5	TRBJ1-2	TRBD1	TGTGCCAGCAGCACCGGGACAGGGGACTATGGCTACACCTTC	CASSTGTGDYGYTF
-	TRBV7-9	TRBJ1-6	-	TGTGCCAGCAGCTTAGCCCCGGAGGGGAGCTCCTATAATTCACCCCTCCACTTT	CASSLAPEGSSYNSPLHF
-	TRBV29-1	TRBJ1-2	-	TGCAGCGTTGAGGAGCGTCATGGCTACACCTTC	CSVEERHGYTF
-	TRBV9	TRBJ1-6	-	TGTGCCAGCAGCGTAGAGGGGAGCAGGGAGGGTTCACCCCTCCACTTT	CASSVEGSREGSPLHF
once	TRBV20-1	TRBJ2-7	-	TGCAGTGCCGCGGCCTACGAGCAGTACTTC	CSAAAYEQYF
-	TRBV4-2	TRBJ2-1	-	TGTGCCAGCAGCCAAGGAGGTCCCAATGAGCAGTTCTTC	CASSQGGPNEQFF
-	TRBV5-1	TRBJ2-3	TRBD2	TGCGCCAGCAGCTTGGCTGGGACTAGCGGCACAGATACGCAGTATTTT	CASSLAGTSGTDTQYF
few	TRBV5-1	TRBJ1-1	-	TGCGCCAGCAGCCCCCCCGGGAACACTGAAGCTTTCTTT	CASSPPGNTEAFF
-	TRBV6-2/TRBV6-3	TRBJ2-5	TRBD2	TGTGCCAGCAGCCGCCTTTTCACTAGCGGGGCAAAGACCCAGTACTTC	CASSRLFTSGAKTQYF
-	TRBV28	TRBJ2-2	-	TGTGCCAGCAGACGCGGGGGCAACACCGGGGAGCTGTTTTTT	CASRRGGNTGELFF
-	TRBV5-1	TRBJ2-3	TRBD2	TGCGCCAGCAGCTCACGGGAGGGCCAGGATACGCAGTATTTT	CASSSREGQDTQYF
-	TRBV10-3	TRBJ1-2	TRBD1	TGTGCCATCACCCAGACTGGGTCGGGACAGGGAAAAGCTAACTATGGCTACACCTTC	CAITQTGSGQGKANYGYTF
-	TRBV19	TRBJ2-1	TRBD1	TGTGCCAGTAGTACAAGACAGGGGTCCTACAATGAGCAGTTCTTC	CASSTRQGSYNEQFF
-	TRBV6-5	TRBJ2-1	TRBD1	TGTGCCAGCAGTACCGGGACAGGGAGTAACAATGAGCAGTTCTTC	CASSTGTGSNNEQFF
once	TRBV7-2	TRBJ1-6	-	TGTGCCAGCAGCTTAGCACGCCAGGGTAATTCACCCCTCCACTTT	CASSLARQGNSPLHF
-	TRBV27	TRBJ1-3	-	TGTGCCAGCAGTTTAGACAGGGGAAACACCATATATTTT	CASSLDRGNTIYF
-	TRBV5-8	TRBJ1-1	TRBD1	TGTGCCAGCAGTACTCAGGGGGACACTGAAGCTTTCTTT	CASSTQGDTEAFF
once	TRBV11-2	TRBJ1-4	-	TGTGCCAGCAGCTTTACAGGGACTGAAAAACTGTTTTTT	CASSFTGTEKLFF
once	TRBV7-3	TRBJ2-3	TRBD2	TGTGCCAGCAGCGAGACGGGAGGGCAGGCAGATACGCAGTATTTT	CASSETGGQADTQYF
-	TRBV12-3/TRBV12-4	TRBJ1-1	-	TGTGCCAGCAGTTTATCAGGGTGGACTGAAGCTTTCTTT	CASSLSGWTEAFF
-	TRBV28	TRBJ1-5	-	TGTGCCAGCAGTTTGGGGGGGCGCCCCCTTCAGCCCCAGCATTTT	CASSLGGRPLQPQHF
-	TRBV19	TRBJ2-7	TRBD1	TGTGCCAGTAGTATAGAAGGACAGGGAAACCCCTACGAGCAGTACTTC	CASSIEGQGNPYEQYF
-	TRBV18	TRBJ1-1	-	TGTGCCAGCTCGCCGAACAGGGAAACTGAAGCTTTCTTT	CASSPNRETEAFF
-	TRBV12-3/TRBV12-4	TRBJ1-4	-	TGTGCCAGCAGAACCCTAGGGGGGGCAATGTTTTTT	CASRTLGGAMFF
-	TRBV11-2	TRBJ1-2	TRBD1	TGTGCCAGCAGCGTGGGACAGGGCGCTAACTATGGCTACACCTTC	CASSVGQGANYGYTF
-	TRBV5-1	TRBJ2-3	TRBD2	TGCGCCAGCAGCTTTCTCAGCGGGGGAATCACAGATACGCAGTATTTT	CASSFLSGGITDTQYF
-	TRBV24-1	TRBJ2-2	-	TGTGCCACCAGTGATACGGGGATCGGCACCGGGGAGCTGTTTTTT	CATSDTGIGTGELFF
-	TRBV19	TRBJ2-2	TRBD2	TGTGCCAGTAGTTCCGGACTAGCGGGGCATAAAAAGGACACCGGGGAGCTGTTTTTT	CASSSGLAGHKKDTGELFF
-	TRBV10-2	TRBJ2-7	-	TGCGCCAGCGCCGGGGTGACACTTTACGAGCAGTACTTC	CASAGVTLYEQYF
-	TRBV21-1	TRBJ2-1	-	TGTGCCAGCAGCACACGAGACAGAGCCTCTTCCTACAATGAGCAGTTCTTC	CASSTRDRASSYNEQFF
-	TRBV5-1	TRBJ1-2	-	TGCGCCAGCAGCTCTTCGCAGGGTTATGGCTACACCTTC	CASSSSQGYGYTF
many	TRBV2	TRBJ2-7	TRBD2	TGTGCCAGCAGACCTGATTTGGGACTAGCGGGACCCCGCTCCTACGAGCAGTACTTC	CASRPDLGLAGPRSYEQYF